This T cell receptor beta chain was identified in a study of blood T cell repertoires in COVID-19. The method was immunoSEQ multiplex PCR; TCRdb's version includes in-frame clones alone and lacks a portion of them. The profile shows hundreds of thousands of clones, about 91% of them singletons. The sample was peripheral blood. This clonotype originated in a woman aged 50 to 65 with COVID-19, enrolled during active disease.

The CDR3 loop reads CASSYAGKETQYF. The CDR3 DNA follows: TGTGCCAGCAGTTATGCGGGGAAGGAGACCCAGTACTTC. This sequence joins TRBV6-2 or TRBV6-3 and TRBJ2-5; possible D gene TRBD2, 6 bases. The ends were cut back, 3 bases at V and 5 bases at J, with 10 bases in the middle. CDR1 is MNHEY, CDR2 SVGEGT, per germline. The CDR3 contains 13 residues.